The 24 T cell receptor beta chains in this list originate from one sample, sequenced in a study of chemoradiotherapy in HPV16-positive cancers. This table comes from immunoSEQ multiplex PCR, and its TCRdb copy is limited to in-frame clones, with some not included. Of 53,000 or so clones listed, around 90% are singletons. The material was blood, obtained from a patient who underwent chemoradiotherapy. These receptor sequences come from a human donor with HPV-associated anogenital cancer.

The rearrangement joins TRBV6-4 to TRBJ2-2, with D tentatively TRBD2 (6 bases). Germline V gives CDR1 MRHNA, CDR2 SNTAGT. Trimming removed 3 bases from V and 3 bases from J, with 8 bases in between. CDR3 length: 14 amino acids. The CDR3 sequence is CASSEVADTGELFF. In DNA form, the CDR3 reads TGTGCCAGCAGTGAGGTAGCGGACACCGGGGAGCTGTTTTTT.

The CDR3 spells CASSPGSPTDTQYF. CDR3 bases: TGTGCCAGCAGCCCAGGGTCACCGACAGATACGCAGTATTTT. The gene calls are TRBV6-5 and TRBJ2-3, with a weak D call TRBD1 (5 bases). CDR1 and CDR2 from the germline V gene are MNHEY and SVGAGI. The CDR3 is 14 residues long. Trimming left V 6 bases short and J 3 bases short, with 13 bases between.

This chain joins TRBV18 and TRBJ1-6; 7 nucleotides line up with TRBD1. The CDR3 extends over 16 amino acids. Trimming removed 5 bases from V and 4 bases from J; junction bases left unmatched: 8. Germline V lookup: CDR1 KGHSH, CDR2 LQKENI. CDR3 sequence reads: CASSSGRDSYNSPLHF. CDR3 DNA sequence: TGTGCCAGCTCATCGGGACGGGACAGTTATAATTCACCCCTCCACTTT. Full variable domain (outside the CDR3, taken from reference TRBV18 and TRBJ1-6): NAGVMQNPRHLVRRRGQEARLRCSPMKGHSHVYWYRQLPEEGLKFMVYLQKENIIDESGMPKERFSAEFPKEGPSILRIQQVVRGDSAAYFCASSSGRDSYNSPLHFGNGTRLTVT.

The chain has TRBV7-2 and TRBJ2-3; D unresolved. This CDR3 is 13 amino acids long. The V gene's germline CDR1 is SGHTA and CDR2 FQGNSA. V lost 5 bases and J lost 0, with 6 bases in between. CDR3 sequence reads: CASSAGSTDTQYF. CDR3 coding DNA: TGTGCCAGCAGCGCCGGCAGCACAGATACGCAGTATTTT.

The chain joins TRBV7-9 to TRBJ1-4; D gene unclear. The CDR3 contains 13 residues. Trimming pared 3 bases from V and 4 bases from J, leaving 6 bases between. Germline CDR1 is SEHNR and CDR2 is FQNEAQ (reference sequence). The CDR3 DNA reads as TGTGCCAGCAGCTTCAGCGGTAATGAAAAACTGTTTTTT. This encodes CASSFSGNEKLFF.

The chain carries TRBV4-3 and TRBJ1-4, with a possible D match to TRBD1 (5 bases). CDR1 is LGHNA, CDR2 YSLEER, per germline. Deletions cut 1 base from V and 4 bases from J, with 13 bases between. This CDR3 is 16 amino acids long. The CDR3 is CASSQGSGQGNEKLFF. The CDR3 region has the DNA TGCGCCAGCAGCCAAGGGTCGGGGCAGGGTAATGAAAAACTGTTTTTT.

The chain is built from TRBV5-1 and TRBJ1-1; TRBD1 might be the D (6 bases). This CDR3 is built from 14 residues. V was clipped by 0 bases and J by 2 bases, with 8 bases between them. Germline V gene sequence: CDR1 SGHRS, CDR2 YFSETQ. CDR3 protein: CASSLGTANTEAFF. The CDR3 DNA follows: TGCGCCAGCAGCTTGGGGACAGCTAACACTGAAGCTTTCTTT.

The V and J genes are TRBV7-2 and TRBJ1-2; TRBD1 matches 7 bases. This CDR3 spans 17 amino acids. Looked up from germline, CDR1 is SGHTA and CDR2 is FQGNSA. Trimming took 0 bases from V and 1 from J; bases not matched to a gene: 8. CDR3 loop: CASSLALETGFNYGYTF. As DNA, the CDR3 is TGTGCCAGCAGCTTAGCGCTCGAGACAGGGTTTAACTATGGCTACACCTTC.

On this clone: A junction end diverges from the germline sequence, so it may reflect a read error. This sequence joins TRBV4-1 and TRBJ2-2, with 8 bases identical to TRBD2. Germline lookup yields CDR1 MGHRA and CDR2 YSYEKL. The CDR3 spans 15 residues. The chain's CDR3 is CASSQGLAGTGELFF. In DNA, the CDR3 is TGCGCCAGCAGTCAAGGGCTAGCGGGCACCGGGGAGCTGTTTTTT.

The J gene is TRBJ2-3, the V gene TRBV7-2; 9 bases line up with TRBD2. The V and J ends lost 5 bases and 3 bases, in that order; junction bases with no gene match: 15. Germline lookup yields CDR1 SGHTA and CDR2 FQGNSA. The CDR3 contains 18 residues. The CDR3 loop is CASSPLGAGGPGTDTQYF. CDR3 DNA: TGTGCCAGCAGCCCCCTGGGGGCGGGAGGGCCTGGGACAGATACGCAGTATTTT.

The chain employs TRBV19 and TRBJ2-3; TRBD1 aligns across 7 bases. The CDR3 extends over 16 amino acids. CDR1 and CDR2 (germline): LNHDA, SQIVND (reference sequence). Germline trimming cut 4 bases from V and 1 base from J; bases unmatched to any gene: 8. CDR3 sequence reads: CASSTPRDRGTDTQYF. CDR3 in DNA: TGTGCCAGTAGTACACCCCGAGACAGGGGCACAGATACGCAGTATTTT.

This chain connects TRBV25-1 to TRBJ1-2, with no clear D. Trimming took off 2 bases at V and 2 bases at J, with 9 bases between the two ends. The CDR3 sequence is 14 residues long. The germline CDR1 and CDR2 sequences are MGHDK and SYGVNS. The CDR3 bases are TGTGCCAGCAGTGAAGATGGCAGAAACTATGGCTACACCTTC. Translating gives CASSEDGRNYGYTF.

The CDR3: CASSPTRGQSYEQYF. The CDR3 DNA follows: TGTGCCAGCTCACCAACGAGGGGCCAGAGCTACGAGCAGTACTTC. The rearrangement uses TRBV18 and TRBJ2-7, with D perhaps TRBD1 or TRBD2 (5 bases each). Germline CDR1 and CDR2: KGHSH and LQKENI. V lost 2 bases and J 3 bases, leaving 14 bases between the germline ends. CDR3 length: 15 amino acids. The complete variable domain, with remaining parts taken from reference TRBV18 and TRBJ2-7, reads NAGVMQNPRHLVRRRGQEARLRCSPMKGHSHVYWYRQLPEEGLKFMVYLQKENIIDESGMPKERFSAEFPKEGPSILRIQQVVRGDSAAYFCASSPTRGQSYEQYFGPGTRLTVT.

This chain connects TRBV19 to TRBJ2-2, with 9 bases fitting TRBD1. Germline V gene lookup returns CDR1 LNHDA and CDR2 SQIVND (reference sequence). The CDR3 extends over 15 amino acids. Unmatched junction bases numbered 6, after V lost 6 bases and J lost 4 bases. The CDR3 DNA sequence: TGTGCCAGTAGCCACCGGGACAGGGTCACCGGGGAGCTGTTTTTT. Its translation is CASSHRDRVTGELFF.

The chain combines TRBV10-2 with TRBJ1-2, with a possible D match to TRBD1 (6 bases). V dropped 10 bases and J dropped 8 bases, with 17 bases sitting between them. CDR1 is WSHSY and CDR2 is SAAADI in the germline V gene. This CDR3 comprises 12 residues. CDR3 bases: TGCGCCACCTCCGGGGGGGCAGAAGGCTACACCTTC. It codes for CATSGGAEGYTF.

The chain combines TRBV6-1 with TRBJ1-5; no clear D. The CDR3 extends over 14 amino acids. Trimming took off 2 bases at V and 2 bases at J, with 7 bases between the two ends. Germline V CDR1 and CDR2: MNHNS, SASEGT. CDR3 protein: CASSERYGNQPQHF. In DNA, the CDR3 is TGTGCCAGCAGTGAAAGGTACGGCAATCAGCCCCAGCATTTT.

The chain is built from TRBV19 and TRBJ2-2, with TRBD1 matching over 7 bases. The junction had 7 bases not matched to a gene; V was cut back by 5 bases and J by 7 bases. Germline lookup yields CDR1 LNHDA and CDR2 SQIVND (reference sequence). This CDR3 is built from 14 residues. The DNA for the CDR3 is TGTGCCAGTAGTCCGGGACAGTGGGGCGGGGAGCTGTTTTTT. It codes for CASSPGQWGGELFF.

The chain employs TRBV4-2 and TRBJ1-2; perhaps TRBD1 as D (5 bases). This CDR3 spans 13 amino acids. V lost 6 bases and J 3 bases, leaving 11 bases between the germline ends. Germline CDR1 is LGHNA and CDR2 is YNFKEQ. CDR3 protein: CASSPDRDYGYTF. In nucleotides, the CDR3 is TGTGCCAGCAGTCCAGACAGAGACTATGGCTACACCTTC.

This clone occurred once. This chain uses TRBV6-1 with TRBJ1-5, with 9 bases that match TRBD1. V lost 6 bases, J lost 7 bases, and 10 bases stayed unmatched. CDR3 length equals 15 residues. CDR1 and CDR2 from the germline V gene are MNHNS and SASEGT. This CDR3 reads CASREQGAGGQPQHF. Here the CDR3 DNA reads TGTGCCAGCAGGGAACAGGGGGCCGGTGGACAGCCCCAGCATTTT.

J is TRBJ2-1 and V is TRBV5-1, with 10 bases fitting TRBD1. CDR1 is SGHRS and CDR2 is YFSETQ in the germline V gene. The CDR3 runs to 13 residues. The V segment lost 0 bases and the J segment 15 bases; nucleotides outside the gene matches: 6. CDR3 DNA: TGCGCCAGCAGCTTGGTTGCGACAGGGGGCCCGTTCTTC. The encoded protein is CASSLVATGGPFF.

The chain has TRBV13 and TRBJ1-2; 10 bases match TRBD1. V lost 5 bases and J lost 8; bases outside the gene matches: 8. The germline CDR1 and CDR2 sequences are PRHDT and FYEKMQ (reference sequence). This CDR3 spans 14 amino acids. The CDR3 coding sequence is TGTGCCAGCAGCCCGCGGGACAGGGGCTGGGGCTACACCTTC. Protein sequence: CASSPRDRGWGYTF.

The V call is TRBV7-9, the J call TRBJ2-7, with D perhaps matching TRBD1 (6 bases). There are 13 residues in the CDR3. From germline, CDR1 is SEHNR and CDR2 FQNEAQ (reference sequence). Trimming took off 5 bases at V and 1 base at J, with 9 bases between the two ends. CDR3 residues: CASSMRGSYEQYF. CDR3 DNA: TGTGCCAGCAGCATGAGGGGGTCCTACGAGCAGTACTTC.

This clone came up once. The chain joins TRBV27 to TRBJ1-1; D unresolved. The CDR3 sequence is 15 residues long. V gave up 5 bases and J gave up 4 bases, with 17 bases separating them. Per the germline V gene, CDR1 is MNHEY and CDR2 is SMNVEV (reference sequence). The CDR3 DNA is TGTGCCAGCAGTGCAAAAAAGGAGAGGAGCACTGAAGCTTTCTTT. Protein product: CASSAKKERSTEAFF.

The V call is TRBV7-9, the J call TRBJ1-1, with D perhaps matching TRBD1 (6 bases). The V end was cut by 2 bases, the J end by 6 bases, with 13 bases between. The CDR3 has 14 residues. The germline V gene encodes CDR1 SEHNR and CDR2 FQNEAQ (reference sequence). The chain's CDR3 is CASSLLQGGPEAFF. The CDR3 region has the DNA TGTGCCAGCAGCTTATTACAGGGAGGGCCTGAAGCTTTCTTT.